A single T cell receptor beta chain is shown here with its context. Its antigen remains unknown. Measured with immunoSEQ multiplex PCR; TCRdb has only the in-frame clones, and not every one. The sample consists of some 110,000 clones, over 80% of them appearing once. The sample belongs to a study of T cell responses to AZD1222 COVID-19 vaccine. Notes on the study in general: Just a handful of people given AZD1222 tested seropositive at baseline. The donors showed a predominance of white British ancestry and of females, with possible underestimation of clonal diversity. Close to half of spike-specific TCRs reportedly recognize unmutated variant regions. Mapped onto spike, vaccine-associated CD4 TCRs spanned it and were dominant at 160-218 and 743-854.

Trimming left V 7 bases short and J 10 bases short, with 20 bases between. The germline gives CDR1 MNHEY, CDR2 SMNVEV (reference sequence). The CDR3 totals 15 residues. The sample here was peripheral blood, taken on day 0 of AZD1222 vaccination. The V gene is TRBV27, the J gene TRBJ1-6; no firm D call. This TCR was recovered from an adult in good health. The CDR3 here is CASKFGGSIGSPLHF. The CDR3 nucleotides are TGTGCCAGCAAATTTGGAGGGTCGATAGGGTCACCCCTCCACTTT.